These 22 T cell receptor beta chains were sequenced from one sample in a study of shared clonotypes between healthy human individuals. Method: immunoSEQ multiplex PCR; TCRdb's copy keeps in-frame clones and lacks some. The sample consists of about 1.5 million clones, around 98% of them appearing once. Input material: naive CD4+ T cells sorted from blood. Subset specified: CD45RA+ positively selected. These TCRs come from a man younger than 40 in good health.

The chain employs TRBV28 and TRBJ2-7, with D possibly being TRBD1 (6 bases). This CDR3 spans 14 amino acids. Germline V gene data show CDR1 as MDHEN and CDR2 as SYDVKM. Trimming cost V 3 bases and J 0 bases, with 9 bases left between them. CDR3 DNA sequence: TGTGCCAGCAGTTTCACAGGGATCTCCTACGAGCAGTACTTC. It codes for CASSFTGISYEQYF.

The CDR3 region is CSPGDQETQYF. The DNA of the CDR3 is TGCAGCCCGGGGGATCAAGAGACCCAGTACTTC. The chain couples TRBV20-1 to TRBJ2-5, with D possibly TRBD2 on 6 matching bases. Looked up from germline, CDR1 is DFQATT and CDR2 is SNEGSKA (reference sequence). The CDR3 extends over 11 amino acids.

The CDR3 region has the DNA TGTGCCAGCAGCTTAAGCGGGGGCGAGCAGTACTTC. Translated: CASSLSGGEQYF. The chain recombines TRBV7-9 with TRBJ2-7; 8 bases match TRBD2. V lost 2 bases to trimming and J lost 6 bases; unmatched junction nucleotides: 0. The CDR3 is 12 amino acids. Per the germline V gene, CDR1 is SEHNR and CDR2 is FQNEAQ (reference sequence).

The chain joins TRBV28 to TRBJ1-5; D gene uncertain. Germline V gives CDR1 MDHEN, CDR2 SYDVKM. V lost 3 bases and J lost 5, with 8 bases in between. The CDR3 totals 13 residues. Written as DNA, the CDR3 is TGTGCCAGCAGTTTGTTAGGGTATCAGCCCCAGCATTTT. This encodes CASSLLGYQPQHF.

V gene TRBV4-3 combines with J gene TRBJ2-1; 8 bases fit TRBD1. Losses at the gene ends were 1 base for V and 4 bases for J; bases not matched to a gene: 6. CDR3 length: 16 residues. Germline V gene lookup returns CDR1 LGHNA and CDR2 YSLEER. The chain's CDR3 is CASSQVQGAGYNEQFF. In nucleotides, the CDR3 is TGCGCCAGCAGCCAAGTGCAGGGGGCAGGTTACAATGAGCAGTTCTTC.

The CDR3 DNA sequence: TGCGCCAGCAGCCCTGAGGGACAGGGGGTCTACGAGCAGTACTTC. This codes for CASSPEGQGVYEQYF. J is TRBJ2-7 and V is TRBV5-1; TRBD1 aligns across 11 bases. Germline-derived CDR1 and CDR2 are SGHRS and YFSETQ. This CDR3 has 15 residues. V lost 4 bases, J lost 3 bases, and 6 bases stayed unmatched.

This chain uses TRBV6-5 with TRBJ1-5; D is perhaps TRBD1 (6 bases). This CDR3 is 15 amino acids long. Germline V gives CDR1 MNHEY, CDR2 SVGAGI. Trimming pared 6 bases from V and 1 base from J, leaving 13 bases between. The CDR3 DNA is TGTGCCAGCAGACCAGGGGCGCAAAGCAATCAGCCCCAGCATTTT. It is translated as CASRPGAQSNQPQHF.

The J gene is TRBJ2-6, the V gene TRBV9; TRBD2 is a possible D gene (5 bases). In germline, CDR1 is SGDLS, CDR2 YYNGEE. The CDR3 is made up of 15 amino acids. Between the trimmed V and J ends, which lost 6 bases and 2 bases, there was a span of 12 bases. The DNA of the CDR3 is TGTGCCAGCAACGAGGGTGGTGCTGGGGCCAACGTCCTGACTTTC. It specifies CASNEGGAGANVLTF.

The CDR3 sequence: CASSQIGGGWREQFF. CDR3 sequence (DNA): TGTGCCAGCAGCCAAATAGGGGGGGGTTGGCGAGAGCAGTTCTTC. The chain is built from TRBV14 and TRBJ2-1; tentative D call: TRBD2 (7 bases). The CDR3 is made up of 15 amino acids. V lost 2 bases, J lost 10 bases, and 18 bases lay in between. Germline CDR1 and CDR2: SGHDN and FVKESK.

The chain links TRBV7-9 to TRBJ1-4, with TRBD1 matching over 8 bases. In germline, CDR1 is SEHNR, CDR2 FQNEAQ (reference sequence). The ends lost 7 bases at V and 3 bases at J; junction bases unmatched: 19. The CDR3 contains 19 residues. The CDR3 sequence: CASTRFKTAGGRSNEKLFF. In DNA form, the CDR3 reads TGTGCCAGCACCAGATTCAAAACGGCAGGGGGCAGGTCTAATGAAAAACTGTTTTTT. Full variable domain (outside the CDR3, taken from reference TRBV7-9 and TRBJ1-4): DTGVSQNPRHKITKRGQNVTFRCDPISEHNRLYWYRQTLGQGPEFLTYFQNEAQLEKSRLLSDRFSAERPKGSFSTLEIQRTEQGDSAMYLCASTRFKTAGGRSNEKLFFGSGTQLSVL.

J is TRBJ2-7 and V is TRBV7-2; 8 bases line up with TRBD2. This CDR3 spans 16 amino acids. J lost 0 bases, V lost 8 bases, and 12 bases had no gene match. Germline values: CDR1 SGHTA, CDR2 FQGNSA. The CDR3: CASRTGTRLSSYEQYF. In nucleotides, the CDR3 is TGTGCCAGCCGAACCGGGACTAGGCTTAGCTCCTACGAGCAGTACTTC.

This clone was counted once. V is TRBV7-9 and J is TRBJ2-7; D is possibly TRBD2 (5 bases). The ends were cut back, 1 base at V and 2 bases at J, with 9 bases in the middle. The CDR3 is made up of 14 amino acids. The germline V gene has CDR1 SEHNR and CDR2 FQNEAQ (reference sequence). CDR3: CASSLVEGAYEQYF. CDR3 DNA: TGTGCCAGCAGCTTAGTTGAGGGAGCCTACGAGCAGTACTTC.

The V call is TRBV28, the J call TRBJ1-2; D ambiguous. Trimming stripped 5 bases from V and 6 bases from J, with 22 bases between. The CDR3 runs 16 residues. Germline V gene sequence: CDR1 MDHEN, CDR2 SYDVKM. The CDR3 coding sequence is TGTGCCAGCAGTCTACACGCCACGGGATCCTTTGATGGCTACACCTTC. It translates to CASSLHATGSFDGYTF.

V usage is TRBV5-5 and J usage is TRBJ1-2; possibly TRBD1 for D (5 bases). V was pared by 5 bases and J by 6 bases, with 17 bases between. Germline V lookup: CDR1 SGHKS, CDR2 YYEKEE (reference sequence). This CDR3 is 14 amino acids long. CDR3 nucleotide sequence: TGTGCCAGCAGGATACAGGCGTCCTATGATGGCTACACCTTC. Its translation is CASRIQASYDGYTF.

The rearrangement uses TRBV4-1 and TRBJ2-2, with 9 bases lining up with TRBD2. The ends lost 0 bases at V and 1 base at J; junction bases unmatched: 9. The germline V gene has CDR1 MGHRA and CDR2 YSYEKL. This CDR3 is built from 19 residues. For the CDR3, the DNA is TGCGCCAGCAGCCAAGAAGAGGGCGGGAGGGCCCAGAACACCGGGGAGCTGTTTTTT. As protein: CASSQEEGGRAQNTGELFF.

This chain connects TRBV5-5 to TRBJ1-2, with D uncertain. The CDR3 runs to 15 residues. The V end lost 5 bases, the J end lost 5 bases, and 19 bases lay between the germline ends. In germline, CDR1 is SGHKS, CDR2 YYEKEE (reference sequence). CDR3 protein: CASSVGTYGAYGYTF. Written as DNA, the CDR3 is TGTGCCAGCAGTGTGGGCACTTACGGAGCTTATGGCTACACCTTC.

The chain carries TRBV4-1 and TRBJ1-4; possible D gene TRBD1, 5 bases. Trimming pared 1 base from V and 0 bases from J, leaving 9 bases between. Germline V gene sequence: CDR1 MGHRA, CDR2 YSYEKL. This CDR3 spans 16 amino acids. CDR3: CASSQGPGSTNEKLFF. CDR3 DNA: TGCGCCAGCAGCCAAGGCCCAGGGTCAACTAATGAAAAACTGTTTTTT.

This clone was observed a single time. The J gene is TRBJ2-1, the V gene TRBV29-1; D unclear. V shed 4 bases and J shed 1 base, with 11 bases lying between them. This CDR3 region has 14 residues. Looked up from germline, CDR1 is SQVTM and CDR2 is ANQGSEA. CDR3 sequence reads: CSVGPGGSYNEQFF. CDR3 DNA: TGCAGCGTTGGGCCGGGTGGATCCTACAATGAGCAGTTCTTC.

The chain carries TRBV2 and TRBJ2-1; TRBD2 is a possible D gene (5 bases). The CDR3 is 13 residues long. Germline CDR1 SNHLY, CDR2 FYNNEI. V was clipped by 4 bases and J by 6 bases, with 10 bases between them. This chain's CDR3 is CASSGYAGNEQFF. CDR3 nucleotides: TGTGCCAGCAGTGGCTATGCGGGCAATGAGCAGTTCTTC.

V usage is TRBV29-1 and J usage is TRBJ1-5, with D possibly being TRBD1 (5 bases). The germline V gene has CDR1 SQVTM and CDR2 ANQGSEA. The length of the CDR3 is 13 residues. V gave up 4 bases and J gave up 0 bases, with 7 bases separating them. Here the CDR3 reads CSVGQTSNQPQHF. In DNA form, the CDR3 reads TGCAGCGTTGGACAGACTAGCAATCAGCCCCAGCATTTT. Using reference TRBV29-1 and TRBJ1-5 for the parts outside the CDR3, the full variable domain is SAVISQKPSRDICQRGTSLTIQCQVDSQVTMMFWYRQQPGQSLTLIATANQGSEATYESGFVIDKFPISRPNLTFSTLTVSNMSPEDSSIYLCSVGQTSNQPQHFGDGTRLSIL.

The chain recombines TRBV5-4 with TRBJ1-2, with 7 nucleotides matching TRBD1. J gave up 6 bases and V 4 bases, and 6 bases lay outside the gene matches. The CDR3 runs to 13 residues. The germline V gene encodes CDR1 SGHNT and CDR2 YYREEE (reference sequence). DNA of the CDR3: TGTGCCAGCAGCGTACAGGGGACGGATGGCTACACCTTC. It is translated as CASSVQGTDGYTF.

The rearrangement joins TRBV18 to TRBJ2-1, with 7 bases aligning to TRBD2. Germline trimming cut 6 bases from V and 2 bases from J; bases unmatched to any gene: 13. CDR1 and CDR2 from the germline V gene are KGHSH and LQKENI. The CDR3 runs to 17 residues. CDR3 nucleotide sequence: TGTGCCAGCTCCCCCCCTAGTAGCGGGCCACCCTACAATGAGCAGTTCTTC. This encodes CASSPPSSGPPYNEQFF.